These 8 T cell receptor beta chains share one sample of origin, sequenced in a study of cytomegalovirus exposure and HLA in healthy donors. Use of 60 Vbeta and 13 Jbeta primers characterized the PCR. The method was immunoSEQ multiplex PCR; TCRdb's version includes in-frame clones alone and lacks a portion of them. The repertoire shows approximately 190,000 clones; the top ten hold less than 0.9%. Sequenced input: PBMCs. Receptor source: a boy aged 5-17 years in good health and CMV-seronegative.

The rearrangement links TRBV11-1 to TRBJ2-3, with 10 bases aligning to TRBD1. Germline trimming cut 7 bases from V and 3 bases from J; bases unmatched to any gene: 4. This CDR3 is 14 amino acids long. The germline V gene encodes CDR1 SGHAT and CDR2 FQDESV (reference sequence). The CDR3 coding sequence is TGTGCCAGCACCTGGGGACAGGGGACAGATACGCAGTATTTT. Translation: CASTWGQGTDTQYF.

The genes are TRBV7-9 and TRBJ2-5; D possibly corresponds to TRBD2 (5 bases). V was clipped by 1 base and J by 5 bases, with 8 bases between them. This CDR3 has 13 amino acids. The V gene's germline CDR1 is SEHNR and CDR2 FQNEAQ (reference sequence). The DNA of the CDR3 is TGTGCCAGCAGCTTAGTAACGGGGGAGACCCAGTACTTC. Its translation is CASSLVTGETQYF.

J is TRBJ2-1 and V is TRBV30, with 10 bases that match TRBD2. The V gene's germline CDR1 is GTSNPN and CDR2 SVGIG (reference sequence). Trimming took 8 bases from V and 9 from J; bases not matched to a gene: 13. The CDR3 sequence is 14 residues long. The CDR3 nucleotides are TGTGCCCTGTCGTACCTAGCGGGGGCAGGTGAGCAGTTCTTC. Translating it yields CALSYLAGAGEQFF.

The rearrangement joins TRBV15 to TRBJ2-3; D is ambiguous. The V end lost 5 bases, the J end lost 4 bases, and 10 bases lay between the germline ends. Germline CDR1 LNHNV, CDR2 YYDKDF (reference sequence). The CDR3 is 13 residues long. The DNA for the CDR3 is TGTGCCACCAGCTTACTCCGGGCAGATACGCAGTATTTT. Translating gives CATSLLRADTQYF.

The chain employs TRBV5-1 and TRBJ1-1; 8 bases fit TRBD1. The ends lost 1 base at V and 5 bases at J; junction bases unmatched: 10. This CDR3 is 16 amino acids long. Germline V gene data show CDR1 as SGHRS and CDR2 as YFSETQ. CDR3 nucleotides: TGCGCCAGCAGCTTGCGACAGGGGCGTTTGGAAACTGAAGCTTTCTTT. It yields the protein CASSLRQGRLETEAFF. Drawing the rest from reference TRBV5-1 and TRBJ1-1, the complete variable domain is KAGVTQTPRYLIKTRGQQVTLSCSPISGHRSVSWYQQTPGQGLQFLFEYFSETQRNKGNFPGRFSGRQFSNSRSEMNVSTLELGDSALYLCASSLRQGRLETEAFFGQGTRLTVV.

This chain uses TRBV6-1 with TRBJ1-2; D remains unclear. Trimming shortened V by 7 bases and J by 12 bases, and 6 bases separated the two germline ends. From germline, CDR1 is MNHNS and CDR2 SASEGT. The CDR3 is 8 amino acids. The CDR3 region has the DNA TGTGCCAGCACACCGGACACCTTC. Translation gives CASTPDTF.

The CDR3 is CASFDRASGNTIYF. CDR3 in DNA: TGTGCCAGCTTCGACAGGGCCTCTGGAAACACCATATATTTT. The chain combines TRBV21-1 with TRBJ1-3; the table gives TRBD1 as D, unverified against the DNA. TRBV21-1 is a recognized pseudogene. The CDR3 length is 14 residues.

DNA for the CDR3: TGTGCCAGCAGCCCCGGGACAGGGATATCCTACGAGCAGTACTTC. This encodes CASSPGTGISYEQYF. The V call is TRBV13, the J call TRBJ2-7; 9 positions agree with TRBD1. The J segment lost 1 base and the V segment lost 5 bases, leaving 6 bases of the junction unmatched. The CDR3 length is 15 residues. Germline values: CDR1 PRHDT, CDR2 FYEKMQ (reference sequence).